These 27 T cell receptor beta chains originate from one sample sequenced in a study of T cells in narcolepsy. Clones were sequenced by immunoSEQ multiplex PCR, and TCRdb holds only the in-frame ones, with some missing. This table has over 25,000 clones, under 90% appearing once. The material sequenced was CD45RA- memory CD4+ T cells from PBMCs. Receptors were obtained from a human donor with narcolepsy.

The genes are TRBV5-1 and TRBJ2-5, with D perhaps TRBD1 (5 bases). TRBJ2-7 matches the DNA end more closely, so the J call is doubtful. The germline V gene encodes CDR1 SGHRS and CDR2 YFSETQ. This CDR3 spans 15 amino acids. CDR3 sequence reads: CASSPGTGRSYEQYF. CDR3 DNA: TGCGCCAGCAGCCCAGGTACAGGAAGGTCCTACGAGCAGTACTTC.

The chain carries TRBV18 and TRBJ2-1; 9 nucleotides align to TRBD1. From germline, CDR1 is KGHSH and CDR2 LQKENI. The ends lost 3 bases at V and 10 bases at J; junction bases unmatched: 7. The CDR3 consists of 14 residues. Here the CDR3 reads CASSPGTGSIEQFF. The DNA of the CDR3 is TGTGCCAGCTCACCCGGGACAGGGTCGATCGAGCAGTTCTTC.

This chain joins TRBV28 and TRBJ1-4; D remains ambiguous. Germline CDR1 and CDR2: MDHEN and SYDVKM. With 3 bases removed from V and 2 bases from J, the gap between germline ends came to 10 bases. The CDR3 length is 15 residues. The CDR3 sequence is CASSFSGSTNEKLFF. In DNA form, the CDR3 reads TGTGCCAGCAGTTTTTCCGGCAGCACTAATGAAAAACTGTTTTTT.

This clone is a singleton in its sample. This CDR3 is CASTPPGLGEETQYF. The CDR3 DNA is TGTGCCAGTACCCCGCCGGGACTCGGGGAAGAGACCCAGTACTTC. The genes are TRBV19 and TRBJ2-7; weak D call: TRBD2 (6 bases). The DNA end favors TRBJ2-5, so the J call may be wrong. Germline CDR1 and CDR2: LNHDA and SQIVND (reference sequence). The CDR3 consists of 15 residues.

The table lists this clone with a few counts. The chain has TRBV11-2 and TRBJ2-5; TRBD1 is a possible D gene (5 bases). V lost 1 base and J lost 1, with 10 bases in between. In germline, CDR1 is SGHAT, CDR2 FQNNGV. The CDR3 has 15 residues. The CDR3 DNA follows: TGTGCCAGCAGCTTAGTGGGTGGGGCCCAAGAGACCCAGTACTTC. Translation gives CASSLVGGAQETQYF.

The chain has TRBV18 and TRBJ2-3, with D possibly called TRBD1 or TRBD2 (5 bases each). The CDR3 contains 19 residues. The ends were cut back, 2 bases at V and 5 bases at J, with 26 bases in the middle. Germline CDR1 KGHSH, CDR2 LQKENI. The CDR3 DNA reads TGTGCCAGCTCACCAAAAAGTGTGTCATCGGGACCTCAAAAAGATACGCAGTATTTT. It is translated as CASSPKSVSSGPQKDTQYF.

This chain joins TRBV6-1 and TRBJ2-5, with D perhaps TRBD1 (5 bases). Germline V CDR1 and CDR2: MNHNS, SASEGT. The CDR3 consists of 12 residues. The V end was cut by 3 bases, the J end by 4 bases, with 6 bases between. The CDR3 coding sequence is TGTGCCAGCAGTGAGGGGCGAGAGACCCAGTACTTC. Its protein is CASSEGRETQYF.

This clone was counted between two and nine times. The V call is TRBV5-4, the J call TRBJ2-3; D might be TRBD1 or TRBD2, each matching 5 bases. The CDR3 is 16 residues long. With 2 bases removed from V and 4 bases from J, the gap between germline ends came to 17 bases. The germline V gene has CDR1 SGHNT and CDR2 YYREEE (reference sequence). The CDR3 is CASSLGVGQEADTQYF. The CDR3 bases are TGTGCCAGCAGCTTAGGAGTGGGGCAGGAGGCAGATACGCAGTATTTT.

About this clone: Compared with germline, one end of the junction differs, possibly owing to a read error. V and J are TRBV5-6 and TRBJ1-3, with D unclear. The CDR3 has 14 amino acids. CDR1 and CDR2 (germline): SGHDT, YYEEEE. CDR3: CASNLWGTGNTIYF. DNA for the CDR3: TGTGCCAGCAACTTGTGGGGAACAGGAAACACCATATATTTT.

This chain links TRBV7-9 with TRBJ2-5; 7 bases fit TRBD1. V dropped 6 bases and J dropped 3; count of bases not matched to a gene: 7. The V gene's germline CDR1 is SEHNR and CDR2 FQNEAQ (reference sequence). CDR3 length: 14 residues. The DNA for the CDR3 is TGTGCCAGCAGGAGGGACAGAAGTGAAGAGACCCAGTACTTC. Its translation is CASRRDRSEETQYF.

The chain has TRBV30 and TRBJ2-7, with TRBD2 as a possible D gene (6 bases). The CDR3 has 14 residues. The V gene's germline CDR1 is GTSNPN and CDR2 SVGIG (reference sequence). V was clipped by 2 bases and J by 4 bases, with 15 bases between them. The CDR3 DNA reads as TGTGCCTGGAGTCCACTGGGACTTTCGTACGAGCAGTACTTC. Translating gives CAWSPLGLSYEQYF.

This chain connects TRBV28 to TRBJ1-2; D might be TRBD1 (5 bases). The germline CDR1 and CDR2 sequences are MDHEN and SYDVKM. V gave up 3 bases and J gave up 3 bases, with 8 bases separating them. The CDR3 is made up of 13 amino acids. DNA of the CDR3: TGTGCCAGCAGTTTGGTAGGGGACTATGGCTACACCTTC. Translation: CASSLVGDYGYTF.

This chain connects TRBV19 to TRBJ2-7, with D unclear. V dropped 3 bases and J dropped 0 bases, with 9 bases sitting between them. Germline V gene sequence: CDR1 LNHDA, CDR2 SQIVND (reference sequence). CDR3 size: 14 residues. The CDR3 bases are TGTGCCAGTAGTATGAACATCTACTCCTACGAGCAGTACTTC. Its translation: CASSMNIYSYEQYF.

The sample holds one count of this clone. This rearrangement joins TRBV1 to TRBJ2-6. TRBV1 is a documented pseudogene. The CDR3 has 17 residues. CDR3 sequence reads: CTSRGCCAQSRANVLTF. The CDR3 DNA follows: TGCACCAGCAGGGGGTGTTGTGCACAAAGTCGGGCCAACGTCCTGACTTTC.

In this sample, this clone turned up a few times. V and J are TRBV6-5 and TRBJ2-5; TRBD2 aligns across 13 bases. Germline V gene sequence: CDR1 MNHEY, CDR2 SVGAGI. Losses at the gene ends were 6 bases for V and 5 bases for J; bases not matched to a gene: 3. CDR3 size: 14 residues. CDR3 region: CASRALAGGETQYF. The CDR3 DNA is TGTGCCAGCAGGGCACTAGCGGGGGGGGAGACCCAGTACTTC.

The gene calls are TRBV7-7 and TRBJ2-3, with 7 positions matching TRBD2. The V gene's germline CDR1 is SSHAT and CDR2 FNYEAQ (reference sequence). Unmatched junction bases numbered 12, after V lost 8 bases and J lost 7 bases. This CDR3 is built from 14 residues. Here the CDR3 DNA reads TGTGCCAGCTTGGAGGGAGGGCCGGGAAATACGCAGTATTTT. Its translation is CASLEGGPGNTQYF.

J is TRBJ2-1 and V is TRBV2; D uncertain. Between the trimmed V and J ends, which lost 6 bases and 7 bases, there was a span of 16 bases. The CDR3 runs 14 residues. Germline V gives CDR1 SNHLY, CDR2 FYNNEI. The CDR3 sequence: CASRLDFSGNEQFF. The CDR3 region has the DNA TGTGCCAGCAGGCTAGACTTTAGTGGGAATGAGCAGTTCTTC.

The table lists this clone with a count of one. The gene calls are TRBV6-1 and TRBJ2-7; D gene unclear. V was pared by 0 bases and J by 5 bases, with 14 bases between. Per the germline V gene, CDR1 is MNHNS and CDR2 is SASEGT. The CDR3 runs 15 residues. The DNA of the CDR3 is TGTGCCAGCAGTGAAGCGGTGCCACGCACCCACGAGCAGTACTTC. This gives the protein CASSEAVPRTHEQYF.

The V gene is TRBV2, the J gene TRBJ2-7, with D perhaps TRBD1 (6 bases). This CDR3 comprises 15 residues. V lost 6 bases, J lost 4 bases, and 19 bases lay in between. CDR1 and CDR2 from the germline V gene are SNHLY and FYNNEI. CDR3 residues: CASRANSGELYEQYF. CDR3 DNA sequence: TGTGCCAGCAGAGCCAACTCAGGGGAGTTGTACGAGCAGTACTTC.

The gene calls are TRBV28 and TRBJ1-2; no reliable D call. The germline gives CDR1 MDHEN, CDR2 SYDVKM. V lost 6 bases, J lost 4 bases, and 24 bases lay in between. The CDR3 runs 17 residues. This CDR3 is CASSLLDSGLGIYGYTF. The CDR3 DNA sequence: TGTGCCAGCAGCCTTTTAGATTCGGGATTAGGGATCTATGGCTACACCTTC.

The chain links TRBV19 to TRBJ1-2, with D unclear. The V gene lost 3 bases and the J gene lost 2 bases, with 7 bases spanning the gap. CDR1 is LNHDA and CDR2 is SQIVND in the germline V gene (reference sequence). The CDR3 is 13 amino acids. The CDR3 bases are TGTGCCAGTAGTATGGAGATAAACTATGGCTACACCTTC. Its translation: CASSMEINYGYTF.

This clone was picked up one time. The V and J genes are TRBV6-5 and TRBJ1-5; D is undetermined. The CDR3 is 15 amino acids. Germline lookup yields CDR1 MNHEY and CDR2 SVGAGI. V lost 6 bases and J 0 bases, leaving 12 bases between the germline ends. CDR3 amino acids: CASSLQGYSNQPQHF. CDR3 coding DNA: TGTGCCAGCAGCTTACAAGGATATAGCAATCAGCCCCAGCATTTT.

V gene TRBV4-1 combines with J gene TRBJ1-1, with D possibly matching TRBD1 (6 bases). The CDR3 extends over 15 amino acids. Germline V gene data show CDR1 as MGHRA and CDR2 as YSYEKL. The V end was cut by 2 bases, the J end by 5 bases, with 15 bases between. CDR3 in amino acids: CASSQPAGRGTEAFF. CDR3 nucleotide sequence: TGCGCCAGCAGCCAACCGGCCGGCAGGGGAACTGAAGCTTTCTTT.

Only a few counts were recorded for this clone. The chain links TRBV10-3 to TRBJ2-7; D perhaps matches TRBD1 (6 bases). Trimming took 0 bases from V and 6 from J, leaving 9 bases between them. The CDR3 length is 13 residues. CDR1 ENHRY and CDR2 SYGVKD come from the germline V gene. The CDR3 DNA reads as TGTGCCATCAGTGAGTCAGAGGACAGCGAGCAGTACTTC. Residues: CAISESEDSEQYF.

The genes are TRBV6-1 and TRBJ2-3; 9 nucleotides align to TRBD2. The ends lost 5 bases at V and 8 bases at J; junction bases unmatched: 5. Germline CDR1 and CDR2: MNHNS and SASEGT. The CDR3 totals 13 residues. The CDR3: CASSLGGRATQYF. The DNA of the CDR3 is TGTGCCAGCAGTTTGGGCGGGAGGGCTACGCAGTATTTT.

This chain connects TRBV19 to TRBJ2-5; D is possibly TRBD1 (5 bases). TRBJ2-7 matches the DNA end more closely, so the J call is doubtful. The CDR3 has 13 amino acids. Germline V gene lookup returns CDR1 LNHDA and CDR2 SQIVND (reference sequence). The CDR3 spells CASSITGSPEQYF. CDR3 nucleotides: TGTGCCAGTAGTATAACAGGATCCCCCGAGCAGTACTTC.

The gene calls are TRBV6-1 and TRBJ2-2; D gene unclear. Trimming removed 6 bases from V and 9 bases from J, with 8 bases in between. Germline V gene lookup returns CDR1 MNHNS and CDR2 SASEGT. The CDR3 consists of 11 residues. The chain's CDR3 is CASSPLRELFF. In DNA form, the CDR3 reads TGTGCCAGCAGCCCGCTAAGGGAGCTGTTTTTT.